These 6 T cell receptor beta chains were sequenced from one sample in a study of cytomegalovirus exposure and HLA in healthy donors. PCR was performed using 60 Vbeta and 13 Jbeta primers. This table comes from immunoSEQ multiplex PCR, and its TCRdb copy is limited to in-frame clones, with some not included. The sample carries 80,000 to 130,000 clones, approximately 81% recorded once. The sequenced sample consisted of PBMCs. The receptors were sampled from a male donor in good health and CMV-seropositive.

CDR3 amino acids: CASSAGSGAYEQYF. CDR3 nucleotide sequence: TGTGCCAGCAGTGCCGGGTCGGGGGCCTACGAGCAGTACTTC. V gene TRBV6-9 combines with J gene TRBJ2-7; D may be TRBD2 (6 bases). The V end lost 5 bases, the J end lost 2 bases, and 13 bases lay between the germline ends. This CDR3 has 14 residues. In germline, CDR1 is MNHGY, CDR2 SVAAGI.

V is TRBV4-3 and J is TRBJ2-7, with 8 bases fitting TRBD2. The V gene end was trimmed by 1 base and the J gene end by 4 bases; junction bases not matched to a gene: 3. In germline, CDR1 is LGHNA, CDR2 YSLEER. This CDR3 has 14 residues. The CDR3 sequence: CASSQVRGGYEQYF. CDR3 sequence (DNA): TGCGCCAGCAGCCAAGTACGGGGGGGTTACGAGCAGTACTTC.

This clone was picked up one time. The rearrangement links TRBV11-2 to TRBJ2-2; 12 nucleotides align to TRBD2. The V gene's germline CDR1 is SGHAT and CDR2 FQNNGV. This CDR3 spans 16 amino acids. V lost 2 bases, J lost 4 bases, and 2 bases stayed unmatched. This CDR3 is CASSLRLAGVTGELFF. CDR3 coding DNA: TGTGCCAGCAGCTTACGACTAGCGGGGGTCACCGGGGAGCTGTTTTTT.

The V call is TRBV7-9, the J call TRBJ2-3; D possibly corresponds to TRBD1 (5 bases). Germline V CDR1 and CDR2: SEHNR, FQNEAQ (reference sequence). With 5 bases removed from V and 2 bases from J, the gap between germline ends came to 11 bases. The length of the CDR3 is 14 residues. CDR3 residues: CASSLRQNTDTQYF. For the CDR3, the DNA is TGTGCCAGCAGCCTCAGACAGAACACAGATACGCAGTATTTT.

Notes on this clone: One end of the junction fails to match germline, which may point to a read error. This chain links TRBV6-1 with TRBJ1-5, with D possibly matching TRBD1 (6 bases). The CDR3 contains 17 residues. CDR1 is MNHNS, CDR2 SASEGT, per germline. CDR3 in amino acids: CAISERTVVMGNQPQHF. DNA of the CDR3: TGTGCCATCAGTGAGAGGACAGTAGTTATGGGCAATCAGCCCCAGCATTTT.

This sequence joins TRBV19 and TRBJ1-3; D uncertain. This CDR3 spans 16 amino acids. CDR1 is LNHDA and CDR2 is SQIVND in the germline V gene (reference sequence). V dropped 1 base and J dropped 2 bases, with 12 bases sitting between them. In DNA form, the CDR3 reads TGTGCCAGTAGTATAGTAATCGGAGCGACTGGAAACACCATATATTTT. Amino acid sequence: CASSIVIGATGNTIYF.